This T cell receptor beta chain came from a study of blood T cell repertoires in COVID-19. About the study: The origin of the acute and convalescent COVID-19 samples was the United States, Italy and Spain. Nucleic acid was either cDNA or gDNA, and it came from T cells, B-cell-depleted T cells, or PBMCs.

Original data processing: Nucleated cell counts were estimated from reference gene primer amplification. Profiled with immunoSEQ multiplex PCR; TCRdb holds only in-frame clones, not every one. D and trimming come from the DNA, and the V and J calls and clone size come from that table. The sample contains roughly 330,000 clones, around 89% of which appear only once. This CDR3 is built from 15 residues. The V gene end was trimmed by 4 bases and the J gene end by 4 bases; junction bases not matched to a gene: 7. Looked up from germline, CDR1 is SGHDN and CDR2 is FVKESK. Sequences were obtained from peripheral blood. The sequence derives from a man aged 18 to 29 who had recovered from COVID-19. This sequence joins TRBV14 and TRBJ2-1; TRBD2 matches 7 bases. The CDR3 spells CASSRSREVYNEQFF. As DNA, the CDR3 is TGTGCCAGCAGCCGTTCCCGGGAGGTTTACAATGAGCAGTTCTTC.